Listed here are 16 T cell receptor beta chains from one sample, sequenced in a study of T cell responses to AZD1222 COVID-19 vaccine. The table came from immunoSEQ multiplex PCR; TCRdb's copy has only in-frame clones and leaves some out. The sample yields 150,000 or so clones, 86% seen once. The sequences come from peripheral blood, collected on day 0 of MenACWY control vaccination. These receptors were obtained from an adult in good health.

V gene TRBV11-2 combines with J gene TRBJ1-1; 7 bases align to TRBD1. The CDR3 consists of 11 residues. V lost 6 bases, J lost 8 bases, and 3 bases stayed unmatched. Germline V gene sequence: CDR1 SGHAT, CDR2 FQNNGV. The CDR3 DNA reads TGTGCCAGCAGTCAGGACAGGGAAGCTTTCTTT. Amino acid sequence: CASSQDREAFF.

This chain joins TRBV18 and TRBJ1-4; D not resolved. CDR1 is KGHSH, CDR2 LQKENI, per germline. The CDR3 covers 11 residues. The V end was cut by 3 bases, the J end by 11 bases, with 7 bases between. The CDR3 DNA sequence: TGTGCCAGCTCACCGAATTATAAACTGTTTTTT. Translated: CASSPNYKLFF.

The V gene is TRBV7-9, the J gene TRBJ1-4; D call uncertain. Per the germline V gene, CDR1 is SEHNR and CDR2 is FQNEAQ (reference sequence). Trimming left V 3 bases short and J 8 bases short, with 13 bases between. CDR3 size: 14 residues. The CDR3 DNA reads TGTGCCAGCAGCTTGAGTCTGCGAGGCGAAAAACTGTTTTTT. It is translated as CASSLSLRGEKLFF.

The chain is built from TRBV6-5 and TRBJ1-2; 11 positions match TRBD1. Germline CDR1 is MNHEY and CDR2 is SVGAGI. The CDR3 contains 14 residues. V was pared by 6 bases and J by 5 bases, with 5 bases of the junction left unmatched. In nucleotides, the CDR3 is TGTGCCAGCAGGCGTGGACAGGGGGCATATGGCTACACCTTC. Translation gives CASRRGQGAYGYTF.

The chain combines TRBV18 with TRBJ2-7, with a tentative D call TRBD1 (6 bases). The CDR3 consists of 14 residues. Trimming shortened V by 4 bases and J by 0 bases, and 10 bases separated the two germline ends. The germline V gene encodes CDR1 KGHSH and CDR2 LQKENI. The CDR3 DNA follows: TGTGCCAGCTCACTGGACAGAAACTCCTACGAGCAGTACTTC. Amino acid sequence: CASSLDRNSYEQYF.

This chain connects TRBV28 to TRBJ2-5; D is unresolved. The CDR3 runs 13 residues. Looked up from germline, CDR1 is MDHEN and CDR2 is SYDVKM. Trimming shortened V by 2 bases and J by 5 bases, and 9 bases separated the two germline ends. The CDR3 sequence: CASSLRLGETQYF. DNA for the CDR3: TGTGCCAGCAGTTTACGGTTGGGCGAGACCCAGTACTTC.

V usage is TRBV10-3 and J usage is TRBJ1-1, with 10 bases aligning to TRBD1. There are 18 residues in the CDR3. Looked up from germline, CDR1 is ENHRY and CDR2 is SYGVKD. Unmatched junction bases numbered 17, after V lost 7 bases and J lost 3 bases. CDR3 amino acids: CAIIRGRQGAKKDTEAFF. The CDR3 DNA reads TGTGCCATCATTAGGGGAAGACAGGGGGCTAAAAAGGACACTGAAGCTTTCTTT.

This chain links TRBV23-1 with TRBJ1-5; D not certain. TRBV23-1 is an ORF; its function is uncertain. CDR3 length equals 10 residues. Trimming took 2 bases from V and 15 from J, leaving 8 bases between them. This chain's CDR3 is CASSQLRGHF. The CDR3 bases are TGCGCCAGCAGTCAACTACGTGGGCATTTT.

This chain joins TRBV4-1 and TRBJ2-3, with TRBD2 identical over 9 bases. Losses at the gene ends were 0 bases for V and 2 bases for J; bases not matched to a gene: 9. The CDR3 consists of 18 residues. Germline V lookup: CDR1 MGHRA, CDR2 YSYEKL. CDR3 protein: CASSQDHGSGGTTDTQYF. As DNA, the CDR3 is TGCGCCAGCAGCCAAGATCATGGTAGCGGGGGTACCACAGATACGCAGTATTTT.

The rearrangement uses TRBV6-1 and TRBJ1-5; D perhaps matches TRBD1 (5 bases). Germline lookup yields CDR1 MNHNS and CDR2 SASEGT. The CDR3 has 18 amino acids. Trimming left V 0 bases short and J 0 bases short, with 15 bases between. In DNA form, the CDR3 reads TGTGCCAGCAGTGAAGCGGGGGACGACAGCTATAGCAATCAGCCCCAGCATTTT. It codes for CASSEAGDDSYSNQPQHF.

This rearrangement joins TRBV10-2 to TRBJ1-4; D is undetermined. This CDR3 contains 15 residues. V lost 2 bases to trimming and J lost 4 bases, with 11 bases between them. Germline V lookup: CDR1 WSHSY, CDR2 SAAADI. Here the CDR3 reads CASSEGQARNEKLFF. Here the CDR3 DNA reads TGCGCCAGCAGTGAGGGGCAGGCGCGTAATGAAAAACTGTTTTTT.

The chain combines TRBV2 with TRBJ1-6, with unresolved D. Germline V CDR1 and CDR2: SNHLY, FYNNEI. V shed 0 bases and J shed 1 base, with 13 bases lying between them. The CDR3 has 18 residues. This CDR3 reads CASSEALLAVSYNSPLHF. CDR3 DNA sequence: TGTGCCAGCAGTGAAGCGCTTTTGGCAGTTTCCTATAATTCACCCCTCCACTTT.

With respect to this clone: Other DNA sequences in the same sample also yield this CDR3. The V call is TRBV5-1, the J call TRBJ1-2; 7 bases map to TRBD1. The germline V gene has CDR1 SGHRS and CDR2 YFSETQ. The CDR3 is 13 residues long. With 2 bases clipped from V and 5 bases from J, the junction kept 3 bases outside the gene matches. CDR3 DNA sequence: TGCGCCAGCAGCTTCGACAGGGCTTATGGCTACACCTTC. It encodes CASSFDRAYGYTF.

This clone was found a few times. The chain uses TRBV5-1 and TRBJ2-5; TRBD2 aligns across 11 bases. This CDR3 is built from 16 residues. Trimming removed 4 bases from V and 5 bases from J; junction bases left unmatched: 10. Germline loops: CDR1 SGHRS, CDR2 YFSETQ. This CDR3 is CASSRLLAGVGETQYF. CDR3 bases: TGCGCCAGCAGCAGACTACTAGCGGGAGTCGGGGAGACCCAGTACTTC.

The rearrangement links TRBV6-1 to TRBJ2-7; 7 nucleotides match TRBD2. There are 11 residues in the CDR3. Germline assignment: CDR1 MNHNS and CDR2 SASEGT. The CDR3 DNA follows: TGTGCCAGCAGTGAGGGGAGGGCCTCAGACGTC. Translating it yields CASSEGRASDV.

V and J are TRBV5-4 and TRBJ1-2; TRBD1 agrees at 9 bases. Looked up from germline, CDR1 is SGHNT and CDR2 is YYREEE (reference sequence). The CDR3 runs 14 residues. The V gene end was trimmed by 5 bases and the J gene end by 4 bases; junction bases not matched to a gene: 6. CDR3 in amino acids: CASSQGQGGYGYTF. In DNA form, the CDR3 reads TGTGCCAGCAGTCAGGGACAGGGCGGCTATGGCTACACCTTC.